The source of this T cell receptor (beta chain) is a study of early T cells in non-severe SARS-CoV-2 infection. The wider study: Whole-blood bulk RNA, unsorted, was sequenced, and chains were unpaired.

This clonotype was seen repeatedly, ten times or more. Attachment of unique molecular identifiers to individual cDNA molecules was performed. TCRdb ran MiXCR on the 5' RACE reads and lists one entry per CDR3 protein. The profile shows about 110,000 distinct CDR3 sequences, approximately 12% of them singletons. The specimen was whole blood, collected at baseline. The source is an adult who was a healthcare worker with PCR-confirmed SARS-CoV-2 infection or an uninfected control (not recorded which).

The CDR3 DNA is TGCAGCGGAGGACTAAAATACGAGCAGTACTTC. It specifies CSGGLKYEQYF. The chain recombines TRBV29-1 with TRBJ2-7; a possible D gene is TRBD2 (6 bases). V was shortened by 7 bases and J by 4 bases, with 11 bases between the two germline ends. Germline CDR1 is SQVTM and CDR2 is ANQGSEA. The CDR3 is 11 residues long.